This TCR beta chain was obtained from a study of T cell responses to AZD1222 COVID-19 vaccine. TCRdb keeps only in-frame clones here, not all; method: immunoSEQ multiplex PCR. The sample comprises nearly 200,000 clones, approximately 95% of which are singletons, and less than 1.2% rests with the top ten. The table lists this clone with a count of one. Its antigen is still unknown. The V gene lost 1 base and the J gene lost 5 bases, with 12 bases spanning the gap. The CDR3 is 14 residues long. The germline CDR1 and CDR2 sequences are SGHNT and YYREEE (reference sequence). The study's findings and limits: Targeting of unmutated variant regions was reportedly seen in nearly half of spike-specific TCRs. Spike-wide vaccine-associated CD4 TCRs dominated at 160-218 and 743-854. Repertoire sampling was restricted to post-peak T cell response timepoints.

This material consisted of peripheral blood, taken 28 days after the second AZD1222 dose. This chain links TRBV5-4 with TRBJ2-5; possibly TRBD1 for D (6 bases). This sequence originates from an adult who received the AZD1222 COVID-19 vaccine. The CDR3 is CASSLSAGVETQYF. In DNA form, the CDR3 reads TGTGCCAGCAGCTTGTCTGCAGGGGTTGAGACCCAGTACTTC.